This T cell receptor beta chain was recorded in a study of blood T cell repertoires in COVID-19. The repertoire was sequenced with immunoSEQ multiplex PCR; TCRdb's copy has only in-frame clones and lacks some. The repertoire holds roughly 350,000 clones, with around 87% as singletons. Trimming stripped 4 bases from V and 13 bases from J, with 20 bases between. Per germline, CDR1 LNHDA and CDR2 SQIVND (reference sequence). The CDR3 is made up of 14 amino acids. The chain couples TRBV19 to TRBJ1-5, with D possibly being TRBD1 (5 bases). Sequencing input: peripheral blood. The sequence was obtained from a woman aged 25-40 years with COVID-19, enrolled during active disease. CDR3 region: CASSTEGNILNQHF. The DNA of the CDR3 is TGTGCCAGTAGTACGGAGGGGAATATCTTAAATCAGCATTTT.